A selection of T cell receptor beta chains follows, all from one sample in a study of T cells in Graves' hyperthyroidism and ophthalmopathy. One entry per CDR3 protein, called by TCRdb with MiXCR from the multiplex PCR reads. The data contain roughly 380,000 distinct CDR3 sequences, roughly an eighth of them seen just once; the ten biggest clones take up less than 6.5%. Sequencing input: blood. The receptors originated from a young woman with Graves' hyperthyroidism. CDR3s include the opening cysteine and the closing phenylalanine or tryptophan. D genes are given only for firm matches. The size field is filled for only some rows; it gives once, few, many or a size class.

TRBV7-2	NA	NA	TRBJ2-5	CASGTSRRSWETQYF	TGTGCCAGCGGTACTAGCAGGAGAAGCTGGGAGACCCAGTACTTC
TRBV27	NA	many	TRBJ1-1	CASSQPPPGLNTEAFF	TGTGCCAGCAGTCAACCTCCCCCGGGGCTCAACACTGAAGCTTTCTTT
TRBV9	NA	NA	TRBJ1-1	CASSVGRYTEAFF	TGTGCCAGCAGCGTAGGACGCTACACTGAAGCTTTCTTT
TRBV12-3/TRBV12-4	NA	many	TRBJ1-3	CASRLDSVLSGNTIYF	TGTGCCAGCAGGTTGGACAGCGTCCTCTCTGGAAACACCATATATTTT
TRBV3-1	NA	few	TRBJ2-7	CASSQDTVRPYEQYF	TGTGCCAGCAGCCAAGATACAGTGAGACCCTACGAGCAGTACTTC
TRBV12-3/TRBV12-4	NA	many	TRBJ2-6	CASNKPGSGANVLTF	TGTGCCAGTAATAAACCGGGCTCTGGGGCCAACGTCCTGACTTTC
TRBV9	TRBD1	few	TRBJ2-1	CASSGSGTGGIEQFF	TGTGCCAGCAGCGGATCCGGGACAGGGGGCATCGAGCAGTTCTTC
TRBV9	NA	NA	TRBJ1-2	CASSVARHYGYTF	TGTGCCAGCAGCGTAGCTAGGCACTATGGCTACACCTTC
TRBV9	NA	NA	TRBJ1-3	CASSVTAGTPTGNTIYF	TGTGCCAGCAGCGTCACCGCCGGGACACCTACAGGAAACACCATATATTTT
TRBV6-1	NA	many	TRBJ2-5	CASRVGQAETQYF	TGTGCCAGCAGGGTCGGCCAGGCAGAGACCCAGTACTTC
TRBV7-9	NA	many	TRBJ2-7	CASSRRQANEQYF	TGTGCCAGCAGCCGCAGGCAGGCCAACGAGCAGTACTTC
TRBV3-1	NA	NA	TRBJ1-3	CASSQHSGNTIYF	TGTGCCAGCAGCCAACACTCTGGAAACACCATATATTTT
TRBV20-1	NA	many	TRBJ1-1	CSARGPEVAFF	TGCAGTGCTAGGGGCCCGGAGGTGGCTTTCTTT
TRBV7-9	TRBD1	many	TRBJ2-7	CASRGQGSYEQYF	TGTGCCAGCAGGGGACAGGGGAGTTACGAGCAGTACTTC
TRBV18	NA	few	TRBJ2-3	CASSSLRAGTPNTDTQYF	TGTGCCAGCTCATCACTTAGGGCCGGGACTCCAAACACAGATACGCAGTATTTT
TRBV6-1	TRBD2	many	TRBJ2-1	CASSESGTTYNEQFF	TGTGCCAGCAGTGAATCCGGGACTACCTACAATGAGCAGTTCTTC
TRBV11-2	NA	many	TRBJ1-5	CASSPRLDQPQHF	TGTGCCAGCAGCCCGCGTCTAGACCAGCCCCAGCATTTT
TRBV6-1	TRBD1	many	TRBJ2-7	CASSDRDRGTYEQYF	TGTGCCAGCAGTGATCGGGACAGGGGTACCTACGAGCAGTACTTC
TRBV12-3/TRBV12-4	TRBD1	once	TRBJ2-5	CASSLGEGTGWETQYF	TGTGCCAGCAGTTTAGGGGAGGGGACAGGGTGGGAGACCCAGTACTTC
TRBV7-8	NA	few	TRBJ1-5	CASSERGNQLQHF	TGTGCCAGCAGCGAGAGGGGTAATCAGCTCCAGCATTTT
TRBV6-5	TRBD1	NA	TRBJ1-6	CASSYFGQGGPSYNSPPHF	TGTGCCAGCAGTTACTTCGGACAGGGGGGGCCAAGTTATAATTCACCCCCCCACTTT
TRBV20-1	TRBD2	many	TRBJ2-7	CSARDYLAGAEEQYF	TGCAGTGCTAGAGACTATCTAGCGGGAGCAGAGGAGCAGTACTTC
TRBV18	NA	NA	TRBJ1-5	CASSPGTPAQHF	TGTGCCAGCTCGCCCGGGACACCGGCCCAGCATTTT
TRBV12-3/TRBV12-4	NA	many	TRBJ1-5	CASSLGGLDQPQHF	TGTGCCAGCAGTTTGGGGGGGTTGGATCAGCCCCAGCATTTT
TRBV20-1	TRBD1	many	TRBJ1-1	CSARPGQGAWNTEAFF	TGCAGTGCTAGACCCGGACAGGGGGCATGGAACACTGAAGCTTTCTTT
TRBV18	NA	many	TRBJ1-1	CASSPPMNTEAFF	TGTGCCAGCTCACCACCGATGAACACTGAAGCTTTCTTT
TRBV5-4	NA	NA	TRBJ2-1	CASSQNTYNEQFF	TGTGCCAGCAGCCAGAACACTTACAATGAGCAGTTCTTC
TRBV7-9	NA	NA	TRBJ1-3	CASSLSSVGSGNTIYF	TGTGCCAGCAGCTTATCTTCCGTGGGCTCTGGAAACACCATATATTTT
TRBV27	NA	few	TRBJ2-7	CASKGGGEQYF	TGTGCCAGCAAGGGAGGGGGCGAGCAGTACTTC
TRBV10-3	TRBD1	many	TRBJ2-1	CAISEPLGTGERYNEQFF	TGTGCCATCAGTGAGCCACTAGGGACAGGTGAACGCTACAATGAGCAGTTCTTC
TRBV30	TRBD2	many	TRBJ2-3	CAWSSSGMRADTQYF	TGTGCCTGGAGTTCTAGCGGGATGAGGGCAGATACGCAGTATTTT
TRBV28	NA	many	TRBJ1-1	CASSLTFRTEAFF	TGTGCCAGCAGTTTAACGTTCCGAACTGAAGCTTTCTTT
TRBV28	NA	many	TRBJ2-1	CASSLLRTEVNEQFF	TGTGCCAGCAGTTTATTGAGGACAGAGGTTAATGAGCAGTTCTTC
TRBV27	NA	many	TRBJ2-7	CASSLLSGVMSEQYF	TGTGCCAGCAGTTTACTTTCAGGGGTGATGAGTGAGCAGTACTTC
TRBV7-7	NA	NA	TRBJ1-1	CASSQQVNTEAFF	TGTGCTAGCAGCCAACAGGTGAACACTGAAGCTTTCTTT
TRBV3-1	NA	NA	TRBJ1-1	CASSATENAEAFF	TGTGCCAGCAGCGCGACAGAGAACGCTGAAGCTTTCTTT
TRBV25-1	NA	NA	TRBJ2-7	CASSDEAGPPYEQYF	TGTGCCAGCAGTGACGAGGCAGGCCCCCCCTACGAGCAGTACTTC
TRBV12-3/TRBV12-4	NA	many	TRBJ2-7	CASSLTGTLHYEQYF	TGTGCCAGCAGTCTGACCGGGACACTCCACTACGAGCAGTACTTC
TRBV7-2	NA	many	TRBJ2-3	CASSNNKGNGDTQYF	TGTGCCAGCAGTAACAATAAAGGGAACGGAGATACGCAGTATTTT
TRBV5-1	NA	NA	TRBJ2-4	CASSLSISSKNIQYF	TGCGCCAGCAGCCTCTCGATTAGTTCCAAAAACATTCAGTACTTC
TRBV20-1	TRBD2	many	TRBJ2-3	CSARDRLAGGLGTDTQYF	TGCAGTGCTAGGGACAGACTAGCGGGAGGGTTGGGCACAGATACGCAGTATTTT
TRBV18	NA	NA	TRBJ2-7	CASSPRAFYEQYF	TGTGCCAGCTCACCAAGGGCATTCTACGAGCAGTACTTC
TRBV28	TRBD2	NA	TRBJ2-2	CATTLAGDNTGELFF	TGTGCCACCACACTAGCGGGGGATAACACCGGGGAGCTGTTTTTT
TRBV20-1	NA	many	TRBJ2-7	CSARDSRRYEQYF	TGCAGTGCTAGAGATAGTAGACGGTACGAGCAGTACTTC
TRBV12-3/TRBV12-4	NA	many	TRBJ1-1	CASSYGRRGTEAFF	TGTGCCAGCAGCTACGGACGGCGGGGAACTGAAGCTTTCTTT
TRBV28	TRBD1	many	TRBJ2-1	CASSQDRGRPRNEQFF	TGTGCCAGCAGTCAGGACAGGGGGCGACCTAGGAATGAGCAGTTCTTC
TRBV2	NA	many	TRBJ1-5	CASSEASQPQHF	TGTGCCAGCAGTGAAGCTTCTCAGCCCCAGCATTTT
TRBV11-1	NA	many	TRBJ2-5	CASSFGQQGRETQYF	TGTGCCAGCAGCTTCGGCCAACAGGGGAGGGAGACCCAGTACTTC
TRBV12-3/TRBV12-4	NA	many	TRBJ2-5	CASSLAPGEETQYF	TGTGCCAGCAGTTTAGCGCCGGGGGAAGAGACCCAGTACTTC
TRBV6-1	NA	NA	TRBJ2-2	CASSRDGVNTGELFF	TGTGCCAGCAGTCGGGACGGCGTGAACACCGGGGAGCTGTTTTTT
TRBV29-1	TRBD2	many	TRBJ2-2	CSVEGLAGGELFF	TGCAGCGTTGAGGGACTAGCGGGAGGGGAGCTGTTTTTT
TRBV30	NA	few	TRBJ2-4	CACQTASIQYF	TGTGCCTGCCAGACAGCGTCCATTCAGTACTTC
TRBV12-3/TRBV12-4	TRBD2	NA	TRBJ2-5	CASRGTSGRGETQYF	TGTGCCAGCCGGGGGACTAGCGGGAGAGGGGAGACCCAGTACTTC
TRBV7-6	NA	NA	TRBJ1-4	CASSLARKEAGEKLFF	TGTGCCAGCAGCTTAGCGCGTAAGGAGGCAGGTGAAAAACTGTTTTTT
TRBV27	NA	few	TRBJ1-5	CASSLISGINQPQHF	TGTGCCAGCAGTTTAATTTCAGGGATTAATCAGCCCCAGCATTTT
TRBV4-3	NA	few	TRBJ1-5	CASSQDWAGDQPQHF	TGCGCCAGCAGCCAAGATTGGGCAGGGGATCAGCCCCAGCATTTT
TRBV7-7	NA	many	TRBJ2-3	CASSLWGTDTQYF	TGTGCTAGCAGCCTCTGGGGCACAGATACGCAGTATTTT